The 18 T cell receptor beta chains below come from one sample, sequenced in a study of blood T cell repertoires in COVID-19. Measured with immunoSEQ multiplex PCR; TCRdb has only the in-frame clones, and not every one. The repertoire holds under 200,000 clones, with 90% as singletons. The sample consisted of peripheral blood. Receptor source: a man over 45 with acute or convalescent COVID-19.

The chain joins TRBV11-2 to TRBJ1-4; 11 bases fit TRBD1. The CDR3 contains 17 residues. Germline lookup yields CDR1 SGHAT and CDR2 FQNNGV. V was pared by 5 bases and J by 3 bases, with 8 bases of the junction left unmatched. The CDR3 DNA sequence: TGTGCCAGCAGCCCCGGGACAGGGGGTTGGTCTAATGAAAAACTGTTTTTT. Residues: CASSPGTGGWSNEKLFF.

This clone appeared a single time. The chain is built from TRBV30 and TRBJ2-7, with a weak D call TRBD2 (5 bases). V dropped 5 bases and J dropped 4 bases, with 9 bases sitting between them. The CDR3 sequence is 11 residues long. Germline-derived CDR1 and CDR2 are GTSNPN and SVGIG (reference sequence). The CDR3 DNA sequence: TGTGCCTGGGTCCGAGGGTACGAGCAGTACTTC. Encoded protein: CAWVRGYEQYF. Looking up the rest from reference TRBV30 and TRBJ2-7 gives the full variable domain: SQTIHQWPATLVQPVGSPLSLECTVEGTSNPNLYWYRQAAGRGLQLLFYSVGIGQISSEVPQNLSASRPQDRQFILSSKKLLLSDSGFYLCAWVRGYEQYFGPGTRLTVT.

The CDR3 sequence: CASSPKSQIGGSDKNIQYF. In DNA, the CDR3 is TGTGCCAGCAGTCCAAAAAGCCAAATAGGGGGCTCGGACAAAAACATTCAGTACTTC. The chain is built from TRBV2 and TRBJ2-4, with TRBD1 identical over 7 bases. The germline V gene has CDR1 SNHLY and CDR2 FYNNEI. The CDR3 loop spans 19 amino acids. Unmatched junction bases numbered 19, after V lost 5 bases and J lost 3 bases.

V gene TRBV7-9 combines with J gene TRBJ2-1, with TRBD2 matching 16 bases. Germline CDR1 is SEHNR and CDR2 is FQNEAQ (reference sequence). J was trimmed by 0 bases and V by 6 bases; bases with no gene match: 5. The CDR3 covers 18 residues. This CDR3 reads CASSRGLAGGLSYNEQFF. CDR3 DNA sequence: TGTGCCAGCAGTCGGGGACTAGCGGGAGGGCTCTCCTACAATGAGCAGTTCTTC.

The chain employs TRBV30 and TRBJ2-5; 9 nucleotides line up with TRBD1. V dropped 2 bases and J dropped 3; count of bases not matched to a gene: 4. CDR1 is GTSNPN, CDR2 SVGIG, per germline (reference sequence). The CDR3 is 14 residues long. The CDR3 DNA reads TGTGCCTGGAGTCCGGGACAGGGAAAAGAGACCCAGTACTTC. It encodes CAWSPGQGKETQYF.

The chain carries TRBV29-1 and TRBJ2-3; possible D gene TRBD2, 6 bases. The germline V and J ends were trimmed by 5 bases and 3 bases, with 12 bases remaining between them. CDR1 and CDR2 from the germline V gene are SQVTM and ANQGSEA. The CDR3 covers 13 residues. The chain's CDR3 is CSVIPGGTDTQYF. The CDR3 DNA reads TGCAGCGTTATCCCTGGGGGGACAGATACGCAGTATTTT.

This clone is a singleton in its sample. The CDR3 sequence is CASKRTDSGNTIYF. The CDR3 nucleotides are TGTGCCAGTAAGAGGACAGACTCTGGAAACACCATATATTTT. The V call is TRBV6-5, the J call TRBJ1-3, with a tentative D call TRBD1 (6 bases). This CDR3 contains 14 residues. Germline V gene data show CDR1 as MNHEY and CDR2 as SVGAGI. Trimming took 9 bases from V and 0 from J, leaving 12 bases between them.

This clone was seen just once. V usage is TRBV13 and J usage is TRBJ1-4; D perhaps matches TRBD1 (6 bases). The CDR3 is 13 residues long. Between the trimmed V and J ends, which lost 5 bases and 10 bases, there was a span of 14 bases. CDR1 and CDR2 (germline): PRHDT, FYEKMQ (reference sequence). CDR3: CASSPTRGGKLFF. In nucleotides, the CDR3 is TGTGCCAGCAGCCCAACTAGGGGGGGAAAACTGTTTTTT. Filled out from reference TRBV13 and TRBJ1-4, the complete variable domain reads AAGVIQSPRHLIKEKRETATLKCYPIPRHDTVYWYQQGPGQDPQFLISFYEKMQSDKGSIPDRFSAQQFSDYHSELNMSSLELGDSALYFCASSPTRGGKLFFGSGTQLSVL.

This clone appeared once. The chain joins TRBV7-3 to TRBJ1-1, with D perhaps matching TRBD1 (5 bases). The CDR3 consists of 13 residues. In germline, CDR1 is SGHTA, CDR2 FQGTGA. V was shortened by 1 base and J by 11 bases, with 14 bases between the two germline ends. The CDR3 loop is CASSLIGDYPAFF. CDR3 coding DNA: TGTGCCAGCAGCTTAATTGGGGACTACCCGGCTTTCTTT.

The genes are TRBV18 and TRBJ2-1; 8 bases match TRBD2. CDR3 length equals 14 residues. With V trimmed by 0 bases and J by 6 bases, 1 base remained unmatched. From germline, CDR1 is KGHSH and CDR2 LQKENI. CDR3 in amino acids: CASSPPGGVNEQFF. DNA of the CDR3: TGTGCCAGCTCACCACCCGGGGGGGTCAATGAGCAGTTCTTC.

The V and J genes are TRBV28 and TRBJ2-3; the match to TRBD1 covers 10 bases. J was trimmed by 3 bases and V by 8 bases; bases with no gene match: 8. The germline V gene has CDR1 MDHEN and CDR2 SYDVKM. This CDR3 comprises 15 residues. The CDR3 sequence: CASYGRGQGTDTQYF. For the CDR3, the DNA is TGTGCCAGCTATGGGAGGGGACAGGGGACAGATACGCAGTATTTT.

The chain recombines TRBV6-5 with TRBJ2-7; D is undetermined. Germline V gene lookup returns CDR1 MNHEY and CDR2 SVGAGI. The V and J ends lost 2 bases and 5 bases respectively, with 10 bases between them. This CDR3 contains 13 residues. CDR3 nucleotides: TGTGCCAGCAGTTACCCCACTTGCCACGAGCAGTACGTC. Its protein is CASSYPTCHEQYV.

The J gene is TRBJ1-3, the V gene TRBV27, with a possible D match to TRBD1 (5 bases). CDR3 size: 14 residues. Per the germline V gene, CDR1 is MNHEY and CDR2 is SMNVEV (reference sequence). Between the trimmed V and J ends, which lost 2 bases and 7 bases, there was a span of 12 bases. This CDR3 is CASSLGAPGNTIYF. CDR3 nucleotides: TGTGCCAGCAGTTTAGGGGCGCCGGGCAACACCATATATTTT.

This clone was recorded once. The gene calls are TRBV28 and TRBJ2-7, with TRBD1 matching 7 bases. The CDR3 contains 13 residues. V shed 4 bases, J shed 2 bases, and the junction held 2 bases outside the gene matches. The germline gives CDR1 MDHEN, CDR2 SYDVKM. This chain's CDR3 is CASSWGQTYEQYF. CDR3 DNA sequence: TGTGCCAGCAGTTGGGGACAGACCTACGAGCAGTACTTC. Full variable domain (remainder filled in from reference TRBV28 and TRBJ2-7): DVKVTQSSRYLVKRTGEKVFLECVQDMDHENMFWYRQDPGLGLRLIYFSYDVKMKEKGDIPEGYSVSREKKERFSLILESASTNQTSMYLCASSWGQTYEQYFGPGTRLTVT.

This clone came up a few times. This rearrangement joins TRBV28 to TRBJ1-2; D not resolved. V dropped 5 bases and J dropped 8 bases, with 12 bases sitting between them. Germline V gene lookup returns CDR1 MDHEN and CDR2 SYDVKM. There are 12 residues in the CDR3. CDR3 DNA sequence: TGTGCCAGCAGTACCACCAACACGGGCTACACCTTC. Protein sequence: CASSTTNTGYTF.

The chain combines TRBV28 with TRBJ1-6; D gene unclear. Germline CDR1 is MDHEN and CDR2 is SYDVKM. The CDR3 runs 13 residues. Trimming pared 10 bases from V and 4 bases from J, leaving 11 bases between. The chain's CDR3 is CATLPPYNSPLHF. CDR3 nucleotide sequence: TGTGCCACCCTCCCCCCTTATAATTCACCCCTCCACTTT.

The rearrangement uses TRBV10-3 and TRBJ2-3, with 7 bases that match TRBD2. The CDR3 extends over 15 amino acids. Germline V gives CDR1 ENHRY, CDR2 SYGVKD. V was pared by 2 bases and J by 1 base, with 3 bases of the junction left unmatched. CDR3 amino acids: CAISEVAGGTDTQYF. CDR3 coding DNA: TGTGCCATCAGTGAGGTGGCGGGAGGCACAGATACGCAGTATTTT.

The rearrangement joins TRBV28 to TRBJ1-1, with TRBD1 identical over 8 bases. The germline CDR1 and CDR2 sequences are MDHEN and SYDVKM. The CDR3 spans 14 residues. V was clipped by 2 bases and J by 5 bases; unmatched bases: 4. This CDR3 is CASSLTGGKTEAFF. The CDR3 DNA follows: TGTGCCAGCAGTTTAACAGGGGGAAAAACTGAAGCTTTCTTT.